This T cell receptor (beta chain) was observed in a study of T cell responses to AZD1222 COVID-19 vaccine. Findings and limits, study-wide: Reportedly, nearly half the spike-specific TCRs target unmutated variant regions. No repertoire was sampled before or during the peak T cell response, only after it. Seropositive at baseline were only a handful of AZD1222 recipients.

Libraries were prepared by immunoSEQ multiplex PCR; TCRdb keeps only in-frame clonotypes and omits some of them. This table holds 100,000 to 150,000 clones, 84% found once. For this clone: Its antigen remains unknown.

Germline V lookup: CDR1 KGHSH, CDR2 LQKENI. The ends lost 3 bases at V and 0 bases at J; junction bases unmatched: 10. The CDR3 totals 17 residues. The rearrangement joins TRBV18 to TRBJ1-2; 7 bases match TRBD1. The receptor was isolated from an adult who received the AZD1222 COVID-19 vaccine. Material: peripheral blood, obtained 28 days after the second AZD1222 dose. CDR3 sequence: CASSPRDSSTSNYGYTF. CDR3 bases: TGTGCCAGCTCACCTCGGGACAGCTCGACCTCTAACTATGGCTACACCTTC.